The clone carrying this TCR beta chain showed up just a few times. The antigen is undetermined. The CDR3 covers 15 residues. Germline V gives CDR1 SGHRS, CDR2 YFSETQ. V gave up 4 bases and J gave up 5 bases, with 16 bases separating them. Sequenced by immunoSEQ multiplex PCR; TCRdb stores in-frame clones only, minus some. The sample consists of approximately 9,400 clones, about 75% of them appearing once. The record originates from a study of T cells in narcolepsy. Study-wide context: Healthy controls were enrolled alongside patients with narcolepsy type 1 or type 2.

Study outcomes and limitations: Autoreactive HCRT-specific and TRIB2-specific clonotypes were marked in same-patient CSF-versus-blood CD4+ comparisons. Autoreactive clonotypes reportedly recurred in blood of same and different patients, not controls.

V gene TRBV5-1 combines with J gene TRBJ2-1; perhaps D is TRBD1 or TRBD2 (5 bases each). This clonotype was obtained from a human donor with narcolepsy. Sequencing was performed on CD45RA- memory CD8+ T cells from PBMCs. DNA for the CDR3: TGCGCCAGCAGCCCGGGGCCCGGATTTCACAATGAGCAGTTCTTC. Translated, it gives CASSPGPGFHNEQFF. Combining the CDR3 with reference TRBV5-1 and TRBJ2-1 gives the whole variable domain KAGVTQTPRYLIKTRGQQVTLSCSPISGHRSVSWYQQTPGQGLQFLFEYFSETQRNKGNFPGRFSGRQFSNSRSEMNVSTLELGDSALYLCASSPGPGFHNEQFFGPGTRLTVL.